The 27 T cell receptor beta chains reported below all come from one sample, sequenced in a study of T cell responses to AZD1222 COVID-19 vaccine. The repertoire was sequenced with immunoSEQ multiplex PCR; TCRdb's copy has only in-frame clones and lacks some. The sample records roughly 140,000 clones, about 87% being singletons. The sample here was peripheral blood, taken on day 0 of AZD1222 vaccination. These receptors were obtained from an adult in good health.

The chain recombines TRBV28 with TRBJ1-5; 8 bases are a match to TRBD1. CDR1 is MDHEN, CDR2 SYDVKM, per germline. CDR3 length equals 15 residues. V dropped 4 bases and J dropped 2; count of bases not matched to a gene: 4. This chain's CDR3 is CASSSPDRGNQPQHF. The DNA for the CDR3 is TGTGCCAGCAGTTCGCCGGACAGGGGCAATCAGCCCCAGCATTTT.

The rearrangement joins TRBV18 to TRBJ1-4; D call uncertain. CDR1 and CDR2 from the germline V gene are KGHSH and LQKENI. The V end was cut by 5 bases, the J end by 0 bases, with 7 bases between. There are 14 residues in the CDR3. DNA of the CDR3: TGTGCCAGCTCAGGTCAGGCAACTAATGAAAAACTGTTTTTT. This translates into CASSGQATNEKLFF.

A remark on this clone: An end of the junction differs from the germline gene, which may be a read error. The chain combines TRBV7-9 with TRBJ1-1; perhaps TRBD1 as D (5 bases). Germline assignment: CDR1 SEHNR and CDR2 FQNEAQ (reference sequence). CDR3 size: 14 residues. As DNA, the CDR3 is TGTGCCAGCACCTCGGGGGTGTTGAAAACTGAAGCTTTCTTT. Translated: CASTSGVLKTEAFF. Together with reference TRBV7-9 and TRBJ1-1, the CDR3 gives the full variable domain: DTGVSQNPRHKITKRGQNVTFRCDPISEHNRLYWYRQTLGQGPEFLTYFQNEAQLEKSRLLSDRFSAERPKGSFSTLEIQRTEQGDSAMYLCASTSGVLKTEAFFGQGTRLTVV.

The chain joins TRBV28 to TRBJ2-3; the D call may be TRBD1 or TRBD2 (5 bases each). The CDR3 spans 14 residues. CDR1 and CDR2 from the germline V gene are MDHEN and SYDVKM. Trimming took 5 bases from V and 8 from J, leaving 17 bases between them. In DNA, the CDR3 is TGTGCCAGCAGTCCAAGATCGGGGCCGGTTACGCAGTATTTT. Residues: CASSPRSGPVTQYF.

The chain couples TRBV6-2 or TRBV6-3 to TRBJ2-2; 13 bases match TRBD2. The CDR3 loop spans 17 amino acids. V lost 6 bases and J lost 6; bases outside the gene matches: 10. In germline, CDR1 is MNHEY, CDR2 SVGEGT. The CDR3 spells CASSITSGRAWPGELFF. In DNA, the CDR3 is TGTGCCAGCAGCATAACTAGCGGGAGGGCCTGGCCCGGGGAGCTGTTTTTT.

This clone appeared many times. This CDR3 reads CASSLSGGENSPLHF. In DNA, the CDR3 is TGCGCCAGCAGCTTGTCAGGGGGAGAAAATTCACCCCTCCACTTT. The J gene is TRBJ1-6, the V gene TRBV5-1; 7 positions match TRBD1. There are 15 residues in the CDR3. The germline gives CDR1 SGHRS, CDR2 YFSETQ. The junction had 5 bases not matched to a gene; V was cut back by 1 base and J by 7 bases.

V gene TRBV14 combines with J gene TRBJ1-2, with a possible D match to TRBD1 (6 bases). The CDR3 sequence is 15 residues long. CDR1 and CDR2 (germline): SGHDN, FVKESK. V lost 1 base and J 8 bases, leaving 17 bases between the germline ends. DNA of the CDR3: TGTGCCAGCAGCCAAGGAGCTCAGGGGATGAAGGGCTACACCTTC. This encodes CASSQGAQGMKGYTF. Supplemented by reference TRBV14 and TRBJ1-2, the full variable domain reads EAGVTQFPSHSVIEKGQTVTLRCDPISGHDNLYWYRRVMGKEIKFLLHFVKESKQDESGMPNNRFLAERTGGTYSTLKVQPAELEDSGVYFCASSQGAQGMKGYTFGSGTRLTVV.

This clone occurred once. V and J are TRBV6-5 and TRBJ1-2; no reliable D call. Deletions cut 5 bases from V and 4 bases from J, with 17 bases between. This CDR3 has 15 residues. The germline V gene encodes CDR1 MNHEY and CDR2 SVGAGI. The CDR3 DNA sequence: TGTGCCAGCAGTCCGGCGGCGGAAAATCGCTATGGCTACACCTTC. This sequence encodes CASSPAAENRYGYTF.

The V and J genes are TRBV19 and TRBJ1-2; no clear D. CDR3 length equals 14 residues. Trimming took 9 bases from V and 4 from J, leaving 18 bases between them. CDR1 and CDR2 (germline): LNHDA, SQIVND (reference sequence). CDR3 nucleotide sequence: TGTGCCAGAGTAGGCGACGACTCCTCCTATGGCTACACCTTC. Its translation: CARVGDDSSYGYTF. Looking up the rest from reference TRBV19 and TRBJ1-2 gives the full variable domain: DGGITQSPKYLFRKEGQNVTLSCEQNLNHDAMYWYRQDPGQGLRLIYYSQIVNDFQKGDIAEGYSVSREKKESFPLTVTSAQKNPTAFYLCARVGDDSSYGYTFGSGTRLTVV.

CDR3 region: CASSFETSGYNEQFF. CDR3 DNA sequence: TGTGCCAGCAGCTTCGAAACTAGCGGTTACAATGAGCAGTTCTTC. The V call is TRBV5-6, the J call TRBJ2-1, with 8 bases fitting TRBD2. Per germline, CDR1 SGHDT and CDR2 YYEEEE. CDR3 size: 15 residues. J was trimmed by 4 bases and V by 2 bases; bases with no gene match: 5.

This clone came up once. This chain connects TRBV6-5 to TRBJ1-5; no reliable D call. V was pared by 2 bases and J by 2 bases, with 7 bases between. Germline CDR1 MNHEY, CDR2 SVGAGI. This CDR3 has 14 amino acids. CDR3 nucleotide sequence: TGTGCCAGCAGTTACGGGCCGGGCAATCAGCCCCAGCATTTT. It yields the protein CASSYGPGNQPQHF.

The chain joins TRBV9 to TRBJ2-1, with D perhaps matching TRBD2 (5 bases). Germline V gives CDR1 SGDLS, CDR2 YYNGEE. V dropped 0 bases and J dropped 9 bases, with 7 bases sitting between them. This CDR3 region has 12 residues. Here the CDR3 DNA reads TGTGCCAGCAGCGTAGAAGGGAGTGAGCAGTTCTTC. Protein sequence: CASSVEGSEQFF.

The CDR3 nucleotides read TGTGCCGTGGGAGGGGGGGTCCCCCGTTCGGACACTGAAGCTTTCTTT. Encoded protein: CAVGGGVPRSDTEAFF. The chain combines TRBV10-3 with TRBJ1-1; D is perhaps TRBD1 (6 bases). Germline-derived CDR1 and CDR2 are ENHRY and SYGVKD. With 11 bases removed from V and 3 bases from J, the gap between germline ends came to 25 bases. There are 16 residues in the CDR3.

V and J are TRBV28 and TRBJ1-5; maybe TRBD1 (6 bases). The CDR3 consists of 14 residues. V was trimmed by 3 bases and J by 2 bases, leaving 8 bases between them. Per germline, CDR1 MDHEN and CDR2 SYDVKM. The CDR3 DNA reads TGTGCCAGCAGTTTGGCAGGGGGCAATCAGCCCCAGCATTTT. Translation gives CASSLAGGNQPQHF.

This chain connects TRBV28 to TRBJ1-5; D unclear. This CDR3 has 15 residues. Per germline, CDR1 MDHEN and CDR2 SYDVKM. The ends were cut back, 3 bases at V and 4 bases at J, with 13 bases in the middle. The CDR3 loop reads CASSFWIGKNQPQHF. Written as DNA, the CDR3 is TGTGCCAGCAGTTTTTGGATAGGGAAAAATCAGCCCCAGCATTTT.

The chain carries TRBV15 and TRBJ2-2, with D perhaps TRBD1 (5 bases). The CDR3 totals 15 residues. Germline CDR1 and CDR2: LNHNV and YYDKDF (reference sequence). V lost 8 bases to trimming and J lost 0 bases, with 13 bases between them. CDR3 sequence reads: CATRWRQPNTGELFF. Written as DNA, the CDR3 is TGTGCCACCCGGTGGCGACAGCCGAACACCGGGGAGCTGTTTTTT.

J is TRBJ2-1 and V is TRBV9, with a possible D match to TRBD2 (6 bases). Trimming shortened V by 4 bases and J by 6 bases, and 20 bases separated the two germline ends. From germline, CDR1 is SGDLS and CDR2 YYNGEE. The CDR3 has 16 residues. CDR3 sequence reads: CASSPTGTPAFNEQFF. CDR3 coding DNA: TGTGCCAGCAGCCCTACCGGGACTCCGGCTTTCAATGAGCAGTTCTTC.

CDR3 bases: TGTGCCAGCAGTCCCTCCTGGGGGGGGGCATCTGGAAACACCATATATTTT. This sequence encodes CASSPSWGGASGNTIYF. V and J are TRBV6-6 and TRBJ1-3; maybe TRBD1 (6 bases). The V end was cut by 5 bases, the J end by 1 base, with 18 bases between. CDR3 size: 17 residues. Germline CDR1 MNHNY, CDR2 SVGAGI (reference sequence).

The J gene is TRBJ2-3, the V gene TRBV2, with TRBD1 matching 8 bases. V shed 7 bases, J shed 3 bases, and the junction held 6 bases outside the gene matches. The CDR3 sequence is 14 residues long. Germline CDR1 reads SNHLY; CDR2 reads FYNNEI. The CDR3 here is CASTGQGWTDTQYF. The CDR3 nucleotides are TGTGCCAGCACTGGACAGGGATGGACAGATACGCAGTATTTT.

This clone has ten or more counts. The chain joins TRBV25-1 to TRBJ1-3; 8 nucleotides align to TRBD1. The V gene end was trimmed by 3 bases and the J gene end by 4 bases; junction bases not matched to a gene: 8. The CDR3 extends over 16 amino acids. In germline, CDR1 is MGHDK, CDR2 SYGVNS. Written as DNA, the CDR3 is TGTGCCAGCAGTGACGCCCAGGGGGCAAGGGGAAACACCATATATTTT. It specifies CASSDAQGARGNTIYF.

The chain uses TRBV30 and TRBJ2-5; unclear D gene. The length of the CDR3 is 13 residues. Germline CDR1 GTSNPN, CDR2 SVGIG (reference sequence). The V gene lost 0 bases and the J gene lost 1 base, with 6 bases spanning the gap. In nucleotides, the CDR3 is TGTGCCTGGAGTGTACGGATCCAAGAGACCCAGTACTTC. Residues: CAWSVRIQETQYF.

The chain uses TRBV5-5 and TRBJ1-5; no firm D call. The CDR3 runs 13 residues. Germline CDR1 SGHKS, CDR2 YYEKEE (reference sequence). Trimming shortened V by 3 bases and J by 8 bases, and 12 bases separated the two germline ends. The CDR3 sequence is CASSSFIGKPQHF. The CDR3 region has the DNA TGTGCCAGCAGCTCCTTCATCGGGAAGCCCCAGCATTTT. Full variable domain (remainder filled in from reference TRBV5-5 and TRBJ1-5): DAGVTQSPTHLIKTRGQQVTLRCSPISGHKSVSWYQQVLGQGPQFIFQYYEKEERGRGNFPDRFSARQFPNYSSELNVNALLLGDSALYLCASSSFIGKPQHFGDGTRLSIL.

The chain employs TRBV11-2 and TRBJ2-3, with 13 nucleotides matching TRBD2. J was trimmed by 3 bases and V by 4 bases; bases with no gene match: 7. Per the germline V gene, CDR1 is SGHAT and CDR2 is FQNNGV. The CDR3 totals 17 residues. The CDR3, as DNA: TGTGCCAGCAGCTCTAGACTAGCGGGAGGTTATACAGATACGCAGTATTTT. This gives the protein CASSSRLAGGYTDTQYF.

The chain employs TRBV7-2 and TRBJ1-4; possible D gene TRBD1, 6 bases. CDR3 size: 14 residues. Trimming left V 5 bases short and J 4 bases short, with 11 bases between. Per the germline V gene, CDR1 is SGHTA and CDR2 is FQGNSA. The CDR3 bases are TGTGCCAGCAGCCCTGGACAGCGTAATGAAAAACTGTTTTTT. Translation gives CASSPGQRNEKLFF.

The CDR3 nucleotides are TGTGCCAGCAGCGGAATAAGTGGCGAGCAGTACTTC. Translation gives CASSGISGEQYF. The V and J genes are TRBV9 and TRBJ2-7; D unclear. CDR3 length equals 12 residues. Looked up from germline, CDR1 is SGDLS and CDR2 is YYNGEE. Between the trimmed V and J ends, which lost 3 bases and 6 bases, there was a span of 10 bases. Based on the CDR3 plus reference TRBV9 and TRBJ2-7, the full variable domain is DSGVTQTPKHLITATGQRVTLRCSPRSGDLSVYWYQQSLDQGLQFLIQYYNGEERAKGNILERFSAQQFPDLHSELNLSSLELGDSALYFCASSGISGEQYFGPGTRLTVT.

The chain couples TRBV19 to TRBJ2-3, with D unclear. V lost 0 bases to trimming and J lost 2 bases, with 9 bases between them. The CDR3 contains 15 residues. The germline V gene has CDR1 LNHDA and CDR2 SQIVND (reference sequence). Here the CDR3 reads CASSIDGVFTDTQYF. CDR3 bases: TGTGCCAGTAGTATAGATGGGGTCTTCACAGATACGCAGTATTTT.

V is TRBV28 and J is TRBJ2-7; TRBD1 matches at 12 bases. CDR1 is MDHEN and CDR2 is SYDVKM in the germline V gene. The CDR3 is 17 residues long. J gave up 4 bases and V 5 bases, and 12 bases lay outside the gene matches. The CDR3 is CASSPPLPGQGAYEQYF. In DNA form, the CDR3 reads TGTGCCAGCAGTCCTCCTCTACCGGGACAGGGGGCGTACGAGCAGTACTTC.